The 16 T cell receptor beta chains listed next were all sequenced from one sample in a study of shared clonotypes between healthy human individuals. TCRdb keeps only in-frame clones here, not all; method: immunoSEQ multiplex PCR. The table records more than 2 million clones, around 95% of them present only once. Sequencing used naive CD4+ T cells sorted from blood. The subset here: CD45RA+ positively selected. Receptors were obtained from a man younger than 35 in good health.

This chain links TRBV25-1 with TRBJ2-7, with 7 bases matching TRBD1. Germline V gene data show CDR1 as MGHDK and CDR2 as SYGVNS. With 6 bases clipped from V and 0 bases from J, the junction kept 14 bases outside the gene matches. The CDR3 has 17 amino acids. The CDR3 sequence is CASRGPRGGLSSYEQYF. CDR3 nucleotides: TGTGCCAGCAGGGGCCCTCGAGGGGGCCTTAGCTCCTACGAGCAGTACTTC.

The CDR3 loop reads CASSSGQTGGYTF. DNA of the CDR3: TGCGCCAGCAGTTCAGGACAGACGGGCGGCTACACCTTC. The chain is built from TRBV5-1 and TRBJ1-2; D possibly corresponds to TRBD1 (6 bases). The germline gives CDR1 SGHRS, CDR2 YFSETQ. The CDR3 runs to 13 residues. The germline V and J ends were trimmed by 5 bases and 8 bases, with 16 bases remaining between them.

This clone was seen once. Other DNA sequences from this sample encode an identical CDR3 as well. CDR3 in DNA: TGTGCCAGCAGTGAAGCCAGCTACGAGCAGTACTTC. It specifies CASSEASYEQYF. The chain has TRBV2 and TRBJ2-7; unclear D gene. The length of the CDR3 is 12 residues. Germline lookup yields CDR1 SNHLY and CDR2 FYNNEI. Trimming left V 0 bases short and J 3 bases short, with 3 bases between.

A remark on this clone: At the DNA level, this CDR3 is encoded by other sequences in the same sample as well. The rearrangement joins TRBV6-5 to TRBJ1-1; a possible D gene is TRBD1 (6 bases). CDR3 length: 15 amino acids. The germline V gene has CDR1 MNHEY and CDR2 SVGAGI. The ends were cut back, 0 bases at V and 0 bases at J, with 8 bases in the middle. CDR3: CASSYSQGLNTEAFF. CDR3 in DNA: TGTGCCAGCAGTTACTCCCAGGGGCTGAACACTGAAGCTTTCTTT.

This sequence joins TRBV10-1 and TRBJ1-1; a weak D match, TRBD1 (6 bases). The CDR3 extends over 13 amino acids. V lost 3 bases to trimming and J lost 3 bases, with 8 bases between them. Germline loops: CDR1 WNHNN, CDR2 SYGVQD (reference sequence). The CDR3: CASSEYRDTEAFF. The CDR3 nucleotides read TGCGCCAGCAGTGAATACAGGGACACTGAAGCTTTCTTT.

This sequence joins TRBV7-6 and TRBJ2-2; D possibly uses TRBD1 or TRBD2 (5 bases each). The V gene's germline CDR1 is SGHVS and CDR2 FNYEAQ. The CDR3 runs 15 residues. V shed 5 bases and J shed 4 bases, with 14 bases lying between them. CDR3 sequence: CASSTRTGGTGELFF. In DNA form, the CDR3 reads TGTGCCAGCAGCACTCGAACAGGAGGCACCGGGGAGCTGTTTTTT.

The V call is TRBV29-1, the J call TRBJ2-1; 9 bases align to TRBD2. Germline V CDR1 and CDR2: SQVTM, ANQGSEA. CDR3 length: 13 amino acids. V dropped 7 bases and J dropped 7; count of bases not matched to a gene: 8. Here the CDR3 reads CSAPSGIGNEQFF. CDR3 sequence (DNA): TGCAGCGCCCCTAGCGGGATCGGGAATGAGCAGTTCTTC.

This clone was seen a single time. The rearrangement links TRBV6-6 to TRBJ2-7; 7 nucleotides line up with TRBD1. V trimming: 5 bases; J trimming: 0 bases; junction bases outside the gene matches: 10. Per the germline V gene, CDR1 is MNHNY and CDR2 is SVGAGI (reference sequence). The CDR3 is 16 residues long. Written as DNA, the CDR3 is TGTGCCAGCAGTACCGGGACAGCACTTTTCTCCTACGAGCAGTACTTC. It translates to CASSTGTALFSYEQYF.

The genes are TRBV2 and TRBJ1-2; no clear D gene. The CDR3 loop spans 12 amino acids. Deletions cut 2 bases from V and 4 bases from J, with 5 bases between. Germline assignment: CDR1 SNHLY and CDR2 FYNNEI. The CDR3: CASSEPSYGYTF. For the CDR3, the DNA is TGTGCCAGCAGTGAACCCAGCTATGGCTACACCTTC.

The chain uses TRBV9 and TRBJ2-5; 10 bases fit TRBD2. This CDR3 spans 18 amino acids. The germline V gene has CDR1 SGDLS and CDR2 YYNGEE. After removal of 0 bases from V and 5 bases from J, the junction contained 13 bases not matched to a gene. DNA for the CDR3: TGTGCCAGCAGCGTAGGTTCCTCTCCTAGCGGGAGTGGGGAGACCCAGTACTTC. Amino acid sequence: CASSVGSSPSGSGETQYF.

This sequence joins TRBV25-1 and TRBJ2-3; D gene unclear. The CDR3 loop spans 12 amino acids. The V gene lost 5 bases and the J gene lost 6 bases, with 9 bases spanning the gap. Germline CDR1 and CDR2: MGHDK and SYGVNS. CDR3 in amino acids: CASSTSWDTQYF. The CDR3 region has the DNA TGTGCCAGCAGTACCTCATGGGATACGCAGTATTTT.

The V call is TRBV7-9, the J call TRBJ1-1, with D unclear. V gave up 0 bases and J gave up 5 bases, with 10 bases separating them. The CDR3 is made up of 14 amino acids. CDR1 and CDR2 (germline): SEHNR, FQNEAQ (reference sequence). DNA of the CDR3: TGTGCCAGCAGCTTAGCACAATGGGAGACTGAAGCTTTCTTT. Protein: CASSLAQWETEAFF.

The rearrangement links TRBV6-1 to TRBJ2-1; 9 bases line up with TRBD2. CDR3 length: 14 residues. Germline-derived CDR1 and CDR2 are MNHNS and SASEGT. V was clipped by 5 bases and J by 4 bases; unmatched bases: 3. The CDR3 nucleotides are TGTGCCAGCAGTCTAGCGGGGATGTACAATGAGCAGTTCTTC. Encoded protein: CASSLAGMYNEQFF.

This chain uses TRBV5-1 with TRBJ1-1; 10 bases agree with TRBD1. V was clipped by 4 bases and J by 6 bases; unmatched bases: 6. The germline gives CDR1 SGHRS, CDR2 YFSETQ. This CDR3 has 14 amino acids. The CDR3: CASSGGQGRPEAFF. CDR3 DNA: TGCGCCAGCAGCGGGGGACAGGGGCGGCCTGAAGCTTTCTTT.

The chain uses TRBV6-5 and TRBJ2-1, with D maybe TRBD2 (5 bases). The CDR3 is 16 amino acids. Trimming shortened V by 4 bases and J by 2 bases, and 15 bases separated the two germline ends. CDR1 and CDR2 (germline): MNHEY, SVGAGI. CDR3 DNA: TGTGCCAGCAGTTCGTTAGGCGACGGGACCTACAATGAGCAGTTCTTC. Protein product: CASSSLGDGTYNEQFF.

V and J are TRBV10-3 and TRBJ2-7, with D possibly TRBD1 on 5 matching bases. V shed 4 bases and J shed 0 bases, with 19 bases lying between them. Per germline, CDR1 ENHRY and CDR2 SYGVKD. The CDR3 covers 17 residues. CDR3 in amino acids: CAISGSTGIESSYEQYF. Written as DNA, the CDR3 is TGTGCCATCAGTGGGAGCACAGGAATCGAAAGCTCCTACGAGCAGTACTTC.